This T cell receptor beta chain came from a study of shared clonotypes between healthy human individuals (dated by TCRdb to between 2020 and 2021). About the full investigation: The cohort comprised a couple of women and a few men aged 18 to 49 years. For each donor, three plates each were used for CD4 naive and CD4 memory, two plates were used for CD8 naive, and one plate was used for CD8 memory. The study deeply sequenced blood TCR repertoires of several healthy adults to estimate repertoire size and the extent of clonotype sharing between individuals. To increase sequencing depth and limit assay-specific biases, TCR repertoire library preparation and sequencing were carried out by different laboratories using diverse techniques. Between about 0.94 and 8.9 billion PBMCs per donor were obtained by leukapheresis.

CDR1 and CDR2 (SGHAT, FQNNGV) derive from the germline V gene. Including the terminal cysteine and phenylalanine, the CDR3 comprises 11 residues. The read is trimmed to its CDR3 DNA, 33 bases read in frame from base 1. The V end loses 7 bases and the J end loses 2 bases, and a stretch of 3 bases separates them. For the CD8 naive samples, CD45RO-negative cells were positively selected for CCR7, yielding a CD45RA+CCR7+ population from which TemRA cells were excluded. The donors were healthy, HIV-negative adults with no recently reported acute infections or vaccinations. Every donor was a Caucasian adult living in Nashville, Tennessee, USA. Blood was collected by leukapheresis, and PBMCs were isolated by Ficoll-Histopaque density gradient centrifugation and then cryopreserved in liquid nitrogen vapor phase. Analytical flow cytometry was used to check the purity and quantity of every magnetically sorted T cell population. From each sorted fraction, genomic DNA was isolated and quantified by UV absorbance on a Nanodrop 2000c.

TCR CDR3 regions were amplified from genomic DNA by multiplex PCR using the deep immunoSEQ assay. For each cell subset, the extracted genomic DNA was distributed evenly across all wells of several immunoSEQ 96-well plates, and each plate served as one replicate. For sorted subsets, about 0.2 ug genomic DNA, equal to tens of thousands of T cell genomes, was loaded into each replicate PCR. Purified libraries were quantified with a Qubit 3.0 fluorometer, sized on a Bioanalyzer 2100, and re-quantified with the KAPA Library Quantification kit. A separate single-read 150-cycle Illumina NextSeq 550 flow cell was used to sequence each immunoSEQ 96-well plate. The original methods were these. Because the immunoSEQ output held only junctional sequences and lacked quality scores, the filtering could not match the filtering applied to full-length reads. Sequences were annotated with PyIR, a Python wrapper for IgBLAST v1.9, using IMGT germline references to assign V/J genes and CDR3. Reads with weak V/J assignments (E-value above 1e-6), missing CDR3, stop codons, out-of-frame junctions, or ambiguous translated residues were removed. V3J clonotypes were defined as sequences sharing the same inferred V gene, J gene, and CDR3 amino acid sequence. Percentage overlap between repertoires was calculated by dividing the number of shared unique clonotypes by the size of the smaller repertoire. Three approaches were used to assess repertoire richness: RTK rarefaction, the Chao1 estimator, and Recon v2.1 estimates of unobserved clonotypes. Generation probabilities for all TCRbeta clonotypes obtained by the gDNA method from a few donors were computed using OLGA. Here the immuneACCESS table is served through TCRdb, limited to in-frame sequences with V and J called. Missing clones are a known gap in these copies; in checked studies unresolved V genes cover under half, and the rest lacks a known reason. The DNA was the basis for D and trimming; V, J and clone size are from that table. The sample table shows roughly 1,800,000 clones, and about 95% are seen once. 0.9% to 1.5% of the sample is held by the ten biggest clonotypes.

Turning to this clone: Its antigen is currently not known. Qualities for individual bases were not recorded, and no much larger clone is one base off.

Study-level results and caveats: Clonotypes shared by all four sorted-subset donors showed higher generation probabilities than non-shared clonotypes. Pairwise subsampling indicated that sequencing depth was expected to affect the degree of clonotype sharing among donors. When a few donors were compared, the shared fraction of clonotypes was about 5.2% for naive CD4, approximately 3.5% for naive CD8, roughly 2.3% for memory CD4, and less than 0.5% for memory CD8. Only blood was sampled, and tissue TCR repertoires likely differ from those in blood. Incomplete sequencing was indicated by rarefaction of sorted-subset datasets, despite the large sequencing depth. Naive subsets generally had larger estimated clonotype richness than memory subsets. Because the study included a small number of donors, the genetic and exposure-history diversity represented was limited.

The sequence links TRBV11-2 to TRBJ1-3, with the D segment identity uncertain. The clonotype was recovered from a man aged 18 to 35 in good health. Sequencing was performed on naive CD8+ T cells sorted from blood. According to the study, the label for this sample's cell subset or site signals: CD45RA+CCR7+. The CDR3 is CASTPGNTIYF. The bases are TGTGCCAGCACACCTGGAAACACCATATATTTT.